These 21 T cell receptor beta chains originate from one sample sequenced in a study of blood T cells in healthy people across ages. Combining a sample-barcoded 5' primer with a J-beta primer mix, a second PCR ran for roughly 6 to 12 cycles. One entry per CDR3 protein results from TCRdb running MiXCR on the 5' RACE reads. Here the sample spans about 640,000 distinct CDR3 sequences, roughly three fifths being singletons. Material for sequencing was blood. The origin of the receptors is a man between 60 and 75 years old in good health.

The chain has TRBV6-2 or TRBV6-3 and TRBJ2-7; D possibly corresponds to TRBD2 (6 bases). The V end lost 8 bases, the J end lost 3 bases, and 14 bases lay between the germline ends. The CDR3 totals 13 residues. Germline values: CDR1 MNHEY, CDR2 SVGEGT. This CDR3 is CASGGVNNYEQYF. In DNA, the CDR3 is TGTGCCAGCGGAGGGGTCAACAACTACGAGCAGTACTTC.

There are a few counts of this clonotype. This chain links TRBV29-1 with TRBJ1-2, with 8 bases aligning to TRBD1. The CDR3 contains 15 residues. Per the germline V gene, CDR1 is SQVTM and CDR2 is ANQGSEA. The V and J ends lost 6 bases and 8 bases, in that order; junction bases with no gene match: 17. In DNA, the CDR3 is TGCAGCGTACGACAGGGACAGGCGACTGTGGGGGGCTACACCTTC. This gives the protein CSVRQGQATVGGYTF.

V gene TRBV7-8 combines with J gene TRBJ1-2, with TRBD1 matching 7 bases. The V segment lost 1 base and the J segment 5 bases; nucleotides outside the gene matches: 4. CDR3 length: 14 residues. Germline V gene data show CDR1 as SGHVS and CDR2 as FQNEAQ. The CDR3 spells CASSLGGRGYGYTF. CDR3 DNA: TGTGCCAGCAGCTTAGGGGGCAGGGGGTATGGCTACACCTTC.

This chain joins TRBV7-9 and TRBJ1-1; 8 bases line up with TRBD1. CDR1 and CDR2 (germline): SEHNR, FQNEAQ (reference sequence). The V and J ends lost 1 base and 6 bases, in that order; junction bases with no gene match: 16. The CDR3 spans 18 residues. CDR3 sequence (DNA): TGTGCCAGCAGCTTAGTCATTACGGACAGGGTGAGAGGGGCTGAAGCTTTCTTT. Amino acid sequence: CASSLVITDRVRGAEAFF.

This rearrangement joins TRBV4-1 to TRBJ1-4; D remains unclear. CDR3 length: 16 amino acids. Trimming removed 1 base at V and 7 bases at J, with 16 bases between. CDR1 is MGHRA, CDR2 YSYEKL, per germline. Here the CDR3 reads CASSQVPGPKPEKLFF. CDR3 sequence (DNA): TGCGCCAGCAGCCAAGTACCGGGCCCTAAACCTGAAAAACTGTTTTTT.

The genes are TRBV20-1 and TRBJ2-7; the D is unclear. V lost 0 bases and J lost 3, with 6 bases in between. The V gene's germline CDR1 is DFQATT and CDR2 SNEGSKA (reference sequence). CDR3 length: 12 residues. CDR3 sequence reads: CSARETIYEQYF. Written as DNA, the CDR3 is TGCAGTGCTAGAGAAACTATCTACGAGCAGTACTTC.

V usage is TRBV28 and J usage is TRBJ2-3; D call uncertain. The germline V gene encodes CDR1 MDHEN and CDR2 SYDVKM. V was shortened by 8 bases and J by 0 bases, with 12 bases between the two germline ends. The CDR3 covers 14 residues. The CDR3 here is CASGAAPSTDTQYF. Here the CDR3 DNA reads TGTGCCAGCGGCGCAGCTCCTAGCACAGATACGCAGTATTTT.

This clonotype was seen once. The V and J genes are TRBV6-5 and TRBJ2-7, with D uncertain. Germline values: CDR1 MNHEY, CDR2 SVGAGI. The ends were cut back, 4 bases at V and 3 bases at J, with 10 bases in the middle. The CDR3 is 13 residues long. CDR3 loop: CASSSGVFYEQYF. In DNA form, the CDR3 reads TGTGCCAGCAGTTCTGGGGTATTCTACGAGCAGTACTTC.

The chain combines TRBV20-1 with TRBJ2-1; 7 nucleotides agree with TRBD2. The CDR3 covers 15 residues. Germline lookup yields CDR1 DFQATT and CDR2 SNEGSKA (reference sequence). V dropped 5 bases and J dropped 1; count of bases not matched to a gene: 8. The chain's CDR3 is CSAGSGRASYNEQFF. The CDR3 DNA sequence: TGCAGTGCTGGATCGGGGAGGGCGTCCTACAATGAGCAGTTCTTC.

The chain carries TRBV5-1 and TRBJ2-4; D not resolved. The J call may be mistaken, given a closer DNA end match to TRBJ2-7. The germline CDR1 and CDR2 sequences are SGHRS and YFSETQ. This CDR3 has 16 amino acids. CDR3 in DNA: TGCGCCAGCAGCTTGGAAGCAGGAACGTACCCCTACGAGCAGTACTTC. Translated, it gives CASSLEAGTYPYEQYF.

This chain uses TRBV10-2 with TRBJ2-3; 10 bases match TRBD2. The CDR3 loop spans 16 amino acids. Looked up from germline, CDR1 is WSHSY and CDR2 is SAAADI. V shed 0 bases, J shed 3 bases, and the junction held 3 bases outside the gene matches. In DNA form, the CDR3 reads TGCGCCAGCAGTGAGTCGCTAGCGGGGGCGACAGATACGCAGTATTTT. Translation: CASSESLAGATDTQYF.

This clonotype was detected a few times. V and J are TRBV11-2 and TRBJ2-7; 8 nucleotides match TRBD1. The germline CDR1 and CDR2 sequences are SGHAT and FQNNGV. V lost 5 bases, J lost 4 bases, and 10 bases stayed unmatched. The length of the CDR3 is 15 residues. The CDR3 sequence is CASSRPGTGGYEQYF. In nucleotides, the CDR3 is TGTGCCAGCAGCCGCCCCGGGACAGGAGGTTACGAGCAGTACTTC.

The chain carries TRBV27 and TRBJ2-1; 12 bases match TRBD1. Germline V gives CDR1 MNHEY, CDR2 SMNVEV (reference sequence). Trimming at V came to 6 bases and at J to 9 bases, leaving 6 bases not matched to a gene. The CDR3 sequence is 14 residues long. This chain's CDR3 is CASRPGQGAGEQFF. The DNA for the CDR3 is TGTGCCAGCAGACCGGGACAGGGGGCTGGTGAGCAGTTCTTC.

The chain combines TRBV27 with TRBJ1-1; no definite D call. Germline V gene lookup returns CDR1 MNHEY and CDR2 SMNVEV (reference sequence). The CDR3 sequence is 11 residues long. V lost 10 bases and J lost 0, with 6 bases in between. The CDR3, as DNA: TGTGCCACACACCTGAACACTGAAGCTTTCTTT. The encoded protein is CATHLNTEAFF.

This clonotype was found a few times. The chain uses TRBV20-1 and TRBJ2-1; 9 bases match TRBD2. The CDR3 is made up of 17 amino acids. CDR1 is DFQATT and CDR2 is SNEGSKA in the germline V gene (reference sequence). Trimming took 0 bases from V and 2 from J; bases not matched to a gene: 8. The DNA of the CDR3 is TGCAGTGCTAGAGATCCGGAAAGCGGGGGGCCCTACAATGAGCAGTTCTTC. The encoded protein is CSARDPESGGPYNEQFF.

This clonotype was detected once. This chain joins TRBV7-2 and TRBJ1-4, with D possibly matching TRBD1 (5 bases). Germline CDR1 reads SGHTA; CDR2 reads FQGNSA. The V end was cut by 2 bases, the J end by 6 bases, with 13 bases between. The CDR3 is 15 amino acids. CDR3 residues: CASSLSGIGDEKLFF. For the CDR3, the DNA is TGTGCCAGCAGCTTATCAGGGATTGGGGATGAAAAACTGTTTTTT.

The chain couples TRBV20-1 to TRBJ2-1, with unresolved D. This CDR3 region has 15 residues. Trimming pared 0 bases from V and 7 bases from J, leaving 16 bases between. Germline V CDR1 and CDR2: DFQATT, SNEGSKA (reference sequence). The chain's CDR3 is CSARDPLKTRNEQFF. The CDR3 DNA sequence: TGCAGTGCTAGAGATCCCCTAAAGACGAGGAATGAGCAGTTCTTC.

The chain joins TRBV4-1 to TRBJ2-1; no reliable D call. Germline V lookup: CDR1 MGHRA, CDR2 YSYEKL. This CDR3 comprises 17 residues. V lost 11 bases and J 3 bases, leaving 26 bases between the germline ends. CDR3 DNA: TGCGCCCTCTCACAGATTTCTGAAGTAACGGACTACAATGAGCAGTTCTTC. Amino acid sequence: CALSQISEVTDYNEQFF.

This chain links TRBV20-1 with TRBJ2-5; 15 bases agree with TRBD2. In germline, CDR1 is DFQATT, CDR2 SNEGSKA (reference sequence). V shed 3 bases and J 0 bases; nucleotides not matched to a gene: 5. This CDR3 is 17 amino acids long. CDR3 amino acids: CSASSGLAGGNQETQYF. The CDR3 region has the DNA TGCAGTGCTAGCTCGGGACTAGCGGGGGGTAACCAAGAGACCCAGTACTTC.

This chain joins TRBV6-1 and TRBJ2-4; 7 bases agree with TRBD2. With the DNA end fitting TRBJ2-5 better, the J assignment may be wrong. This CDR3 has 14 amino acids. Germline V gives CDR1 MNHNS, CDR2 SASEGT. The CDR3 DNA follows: TGTGCCAGCAGTGAAATGGGGGGGGAAGAGACCCAGTACTTC. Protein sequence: CASSEMGGEETQYF.

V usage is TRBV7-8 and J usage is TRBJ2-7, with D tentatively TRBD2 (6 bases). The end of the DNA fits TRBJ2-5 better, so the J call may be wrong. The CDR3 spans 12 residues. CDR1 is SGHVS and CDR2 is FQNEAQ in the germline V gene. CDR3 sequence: CASRDMGGTQYF. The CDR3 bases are TGTGCCAGCAGGGATATGGGGGGGACCCAGTACTTC.